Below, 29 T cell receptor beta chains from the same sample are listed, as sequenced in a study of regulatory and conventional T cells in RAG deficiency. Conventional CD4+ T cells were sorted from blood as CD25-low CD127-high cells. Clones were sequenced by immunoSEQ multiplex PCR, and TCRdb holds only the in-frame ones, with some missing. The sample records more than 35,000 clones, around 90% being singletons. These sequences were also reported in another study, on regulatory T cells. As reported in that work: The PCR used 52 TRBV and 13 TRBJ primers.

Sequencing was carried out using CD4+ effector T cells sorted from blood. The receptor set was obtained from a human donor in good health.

The CDR3 reads CASSRTGTGGSTGELFF. CDR3 bases: TGTGCCAGTAGCCGAACCGGGACAGGGGGTTCCACCGGGGAGCTGTTTTTT. This chain joins TRBV19 and TRBJ2-2, with 11 bases that match TRBD1. Trimming at V came to 6 bases and at J to 4 bases, leaving 10 bases not matched to a gene. The CDR3 is 17 amino acids. Per germline, CDR1 LNHDA and CDR2 SQIVND (reference sequence).

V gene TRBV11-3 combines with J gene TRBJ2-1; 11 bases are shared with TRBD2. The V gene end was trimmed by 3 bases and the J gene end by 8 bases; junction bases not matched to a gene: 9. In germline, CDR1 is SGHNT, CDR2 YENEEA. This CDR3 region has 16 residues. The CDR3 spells CASSLVSGGAGDEQFF. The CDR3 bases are TGTGCCAGCAGCTTGGTTAGCGGGGGGGCGGGCGATGAGCAGTTCTTC.

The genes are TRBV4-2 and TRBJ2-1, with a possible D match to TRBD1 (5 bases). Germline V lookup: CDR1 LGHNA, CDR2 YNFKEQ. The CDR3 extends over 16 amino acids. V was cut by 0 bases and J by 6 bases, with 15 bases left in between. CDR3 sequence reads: CASSQDLAGKLNEQFF. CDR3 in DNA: TGTGCCAGCAGCCAAGATTTGGCAGGGAAACTCAATGAGCAGTTCTTC.

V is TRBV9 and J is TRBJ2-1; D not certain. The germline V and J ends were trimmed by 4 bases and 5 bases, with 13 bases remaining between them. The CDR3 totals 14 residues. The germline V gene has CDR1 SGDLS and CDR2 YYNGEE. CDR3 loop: CASSPPPGHNEQFF. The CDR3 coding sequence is TGTGCCAGCAGCCCCCCCCCGGGCCACAATGAGCAGTTCTTC.

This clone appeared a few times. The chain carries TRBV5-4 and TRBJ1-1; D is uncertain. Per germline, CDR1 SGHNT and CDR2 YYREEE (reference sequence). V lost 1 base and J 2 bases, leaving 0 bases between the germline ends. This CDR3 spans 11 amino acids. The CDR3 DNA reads TGTGCCAGCAGCTTGAACACTGAAGCTTTCTTT. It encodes CASSLNTEAFF.

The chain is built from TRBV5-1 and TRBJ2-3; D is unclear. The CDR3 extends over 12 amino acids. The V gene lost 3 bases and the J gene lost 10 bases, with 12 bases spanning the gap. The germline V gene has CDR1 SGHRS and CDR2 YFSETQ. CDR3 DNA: TGCGCCAGCAGCTCGTATGAAAATCCGCAGTATTTT. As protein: CASSSYENPQYF.

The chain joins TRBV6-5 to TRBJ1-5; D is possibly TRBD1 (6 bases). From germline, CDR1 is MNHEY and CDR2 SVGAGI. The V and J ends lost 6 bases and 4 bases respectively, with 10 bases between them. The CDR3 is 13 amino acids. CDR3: CASREQGNQPQHF. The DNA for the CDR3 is TGTGCCAGCAGAGAACAGGGAAATCAGCCCCAGCATTTT.

The CDR3 loop is CASSKSSGRADTQYF. The CDR3 DNA is TGTGCCAGTAGTAAGTCTAGCGGGAGGGCAGATACGCAGTATTTT. The V and J genes are TRBV19 and TRBJ2-3; 12 bases align to TRBD2. Per germline, CDR1 LNHDA and CDR2 SQIVND (reference sequence). The CDR3 spans 15 residues. J was trimmed by 4 bases and V by 4 bases; bases with no gene match: 3.

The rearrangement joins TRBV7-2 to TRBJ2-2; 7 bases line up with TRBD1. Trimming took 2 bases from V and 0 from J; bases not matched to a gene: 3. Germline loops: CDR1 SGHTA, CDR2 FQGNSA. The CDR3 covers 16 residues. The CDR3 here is CASSLTGQANTGELFF. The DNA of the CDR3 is TGTGCCAGCAGCTTAACCGGACAGGCGAACACCGGGGAGCTGTTTTTT.

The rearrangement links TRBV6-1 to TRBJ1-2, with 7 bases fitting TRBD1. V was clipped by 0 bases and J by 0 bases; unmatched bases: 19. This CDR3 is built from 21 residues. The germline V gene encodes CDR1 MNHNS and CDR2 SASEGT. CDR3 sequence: CASSEAGLLNPWTGANYGYTF. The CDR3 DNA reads TGTGCCAGCAGTGAAGCGGGACTCCTAAACCCCTGGACAGGAGCTAACTATGGCTACACCTTC.

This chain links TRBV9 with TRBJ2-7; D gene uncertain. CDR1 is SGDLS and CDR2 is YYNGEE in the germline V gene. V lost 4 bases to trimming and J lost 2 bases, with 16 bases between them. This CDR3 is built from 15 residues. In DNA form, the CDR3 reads TGTGCCAGCAGCCCCCGTGGGTACGGTACCTACGAGCAGTACTTC. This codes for CASSPRGYGTYEQYF.

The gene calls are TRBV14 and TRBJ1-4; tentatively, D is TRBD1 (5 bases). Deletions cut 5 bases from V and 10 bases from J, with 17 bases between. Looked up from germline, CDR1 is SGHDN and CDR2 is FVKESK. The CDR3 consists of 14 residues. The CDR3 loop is CASSNTGTKGKLFF. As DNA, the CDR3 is TGTGCCAGCAGCAACACCGGGACTAAAGGAAAACTGTTTTTT.

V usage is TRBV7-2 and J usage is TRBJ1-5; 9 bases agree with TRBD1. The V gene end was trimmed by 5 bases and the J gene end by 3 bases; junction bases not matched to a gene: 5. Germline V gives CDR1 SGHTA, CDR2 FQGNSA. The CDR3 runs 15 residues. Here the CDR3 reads CASSRGDRVNQPQHF. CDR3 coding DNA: TGTGCCAGCAGCCGGGGGGACAGGGTCAATCAGCCCCAGCATTTT.

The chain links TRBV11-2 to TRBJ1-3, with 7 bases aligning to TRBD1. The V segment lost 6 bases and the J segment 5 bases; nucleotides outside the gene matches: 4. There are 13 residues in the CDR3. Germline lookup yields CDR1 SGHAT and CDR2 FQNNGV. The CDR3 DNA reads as TGTGCCAGCAGATACAGGGGTAGAAACACCATATATTTT. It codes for CASRYRGRNTIYF.

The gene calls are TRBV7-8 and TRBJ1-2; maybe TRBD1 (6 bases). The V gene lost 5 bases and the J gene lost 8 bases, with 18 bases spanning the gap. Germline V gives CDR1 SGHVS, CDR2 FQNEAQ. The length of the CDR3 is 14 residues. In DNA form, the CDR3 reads TGTGCCAGCAGCGCATCCGGGGACACGGTGGGCTACACCTTC. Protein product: CASSASGDTVGYTF.

The CDR3 loop is CASSVAKEETQYF. The CDR3 DNA is TGTGCCAGCAGCGTAGCCAAGGAGGAGACCCAGTACTTC. V and J are TRBV9 and TRBJ2-5; D call uncertain. The CDR3 is 13 amino acids. Trimming shortened V by 0 bases and J by 5 bases, and 8 bases separated the two germline ends. Germline assignment: CDR1 SGDLS and CDR2 YYNGEE. The full variable domain, in which reference TRBV9 and TRBJ2-5 provide the parts outside the CDR3, is DSGVTQTPKHLITATGQRVTLRCSPRSGDLSVYWYQQSLDQGLQFLIQYYNGEERAKGNILERFSAQQFPDLHSELNLSSLELGDSALYFCASSVAKEETQYFGPGTRLLVL.

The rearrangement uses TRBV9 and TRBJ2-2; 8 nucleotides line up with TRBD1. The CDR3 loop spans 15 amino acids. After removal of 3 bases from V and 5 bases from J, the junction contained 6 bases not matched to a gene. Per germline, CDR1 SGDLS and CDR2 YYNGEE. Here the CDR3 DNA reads TGTGCCAGCAGCGCACAGGGGGGCATAACCGGGGAGCTGTTTTTT. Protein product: CASSAQGGITGELFF.

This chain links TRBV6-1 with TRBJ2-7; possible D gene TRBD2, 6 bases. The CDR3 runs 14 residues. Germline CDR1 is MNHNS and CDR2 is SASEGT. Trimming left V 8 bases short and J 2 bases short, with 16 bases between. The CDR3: CASSGWGGAYEQYF. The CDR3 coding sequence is TGTGCCAGCTCCGGATGGGGAGGCGCCTACGAGCAGTACTTC.

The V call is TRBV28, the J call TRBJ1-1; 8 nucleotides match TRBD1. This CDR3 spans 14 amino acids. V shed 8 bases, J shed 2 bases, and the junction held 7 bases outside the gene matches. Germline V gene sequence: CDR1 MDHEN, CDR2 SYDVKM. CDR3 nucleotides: TGTGCCAGCCGAGGGACAGGCGCTAACACTGAAGCTTTCTTT. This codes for CASRGTGANTEAFF.

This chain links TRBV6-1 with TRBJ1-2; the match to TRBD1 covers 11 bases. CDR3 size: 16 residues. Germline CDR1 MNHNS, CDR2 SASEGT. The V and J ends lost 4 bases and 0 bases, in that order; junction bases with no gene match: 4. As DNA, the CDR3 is TGTGCCAGCAGTGCCGGACAGGGGGCCCCTAACTATGGCTACACCTTC. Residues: CASSAGQGAPNYGYTF.

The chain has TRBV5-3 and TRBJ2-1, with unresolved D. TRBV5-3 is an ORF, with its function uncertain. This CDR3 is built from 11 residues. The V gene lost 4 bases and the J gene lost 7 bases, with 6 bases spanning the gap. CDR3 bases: TGTGCCAGAAGCCCGAGGAATGAGCAGTTCTTC. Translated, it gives CARSPRNEQFF.

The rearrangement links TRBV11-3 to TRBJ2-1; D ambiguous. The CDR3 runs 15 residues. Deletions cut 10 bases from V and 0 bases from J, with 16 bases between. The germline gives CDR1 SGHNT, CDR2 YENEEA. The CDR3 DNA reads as TGTGCCACCGCCCTAGAGACCAGCTCCTACAATGAGCAGTTCTTC. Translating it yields CATALETSSYNEQFF.

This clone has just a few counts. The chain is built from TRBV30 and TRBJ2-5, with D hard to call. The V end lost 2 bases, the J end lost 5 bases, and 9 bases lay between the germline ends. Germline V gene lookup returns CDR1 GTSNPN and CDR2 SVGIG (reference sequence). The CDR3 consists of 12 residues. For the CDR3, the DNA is TGTGCCTGGAGTAACCGTCTGGAGACCCAGTACTTC. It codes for CAWSNRLETQYF.

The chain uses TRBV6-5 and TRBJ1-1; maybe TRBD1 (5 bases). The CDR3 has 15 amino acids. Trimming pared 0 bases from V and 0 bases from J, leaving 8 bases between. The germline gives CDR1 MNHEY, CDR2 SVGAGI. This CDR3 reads CASSYSRQMNTEAFF. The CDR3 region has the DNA TGTGCCAGCAGTTACTCGCGACAGATGAACACTGAAGCTTTCTTT.

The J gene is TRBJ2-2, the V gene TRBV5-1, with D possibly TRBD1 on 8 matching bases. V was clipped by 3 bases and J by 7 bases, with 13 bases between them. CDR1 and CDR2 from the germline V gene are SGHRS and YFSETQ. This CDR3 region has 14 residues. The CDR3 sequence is CASSSDREGGELFF. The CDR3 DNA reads TGCGCCAGCAGCTCGGACAGGGAGGGCGGGGAGCTGTTTTTT.

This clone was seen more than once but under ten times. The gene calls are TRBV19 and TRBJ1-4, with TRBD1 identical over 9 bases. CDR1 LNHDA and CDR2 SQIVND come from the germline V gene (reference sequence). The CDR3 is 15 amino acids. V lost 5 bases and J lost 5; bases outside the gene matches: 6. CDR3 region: CASSGQGSSNEKLFF. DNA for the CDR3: TGTGCCAGTAGTGGACAGGGGTCTTCGAATGAAAAACTGTTTTTT.

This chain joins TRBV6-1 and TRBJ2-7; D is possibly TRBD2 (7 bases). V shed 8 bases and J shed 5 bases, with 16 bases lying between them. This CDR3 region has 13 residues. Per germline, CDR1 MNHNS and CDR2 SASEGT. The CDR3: CASGTTGKDEQYF. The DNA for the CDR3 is TGTGCCAGCGGGACTACAGGGAAGGACGAGCAGTACTTC.

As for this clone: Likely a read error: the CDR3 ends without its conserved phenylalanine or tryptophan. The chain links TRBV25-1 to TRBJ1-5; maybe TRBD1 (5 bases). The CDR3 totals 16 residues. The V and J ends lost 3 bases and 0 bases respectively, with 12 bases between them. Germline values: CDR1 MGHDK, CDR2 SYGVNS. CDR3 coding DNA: TGTGCCAGCAGTGAGGGGTGGGGGACTAGCAATCAGCCCCAGCATCTT. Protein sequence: CASSEGWGTSNQPQHL.

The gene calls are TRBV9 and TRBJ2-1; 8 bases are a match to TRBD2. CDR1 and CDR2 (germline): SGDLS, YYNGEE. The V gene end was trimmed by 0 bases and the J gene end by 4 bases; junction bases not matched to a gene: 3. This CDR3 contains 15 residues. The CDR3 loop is CASSVATSGYNEQFF. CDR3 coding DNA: TGTGCCAGCAGCGTAGCTACTAGCGGTTACAATGAGCAGTTCTTC.